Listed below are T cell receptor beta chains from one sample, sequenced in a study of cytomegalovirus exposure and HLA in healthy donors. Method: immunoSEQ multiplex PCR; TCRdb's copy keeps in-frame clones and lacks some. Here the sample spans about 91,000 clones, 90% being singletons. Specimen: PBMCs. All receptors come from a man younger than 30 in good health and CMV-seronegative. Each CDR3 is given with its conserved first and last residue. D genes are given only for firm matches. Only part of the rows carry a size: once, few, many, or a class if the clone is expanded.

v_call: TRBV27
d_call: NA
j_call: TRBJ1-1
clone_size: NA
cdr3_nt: TGTGCCACCGGACTCCGGAGGGGACACACTGAAGCTTTCTTT
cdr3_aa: CATGLRRGHTEAFF

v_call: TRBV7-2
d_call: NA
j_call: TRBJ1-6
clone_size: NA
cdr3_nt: TGTGCCAGCAGCTCCGGACAGTATAATTCACCCCTCCACTTT
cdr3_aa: CASSSGQYNSPLHF

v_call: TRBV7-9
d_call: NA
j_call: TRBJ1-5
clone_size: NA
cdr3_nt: TGTTCCAGCAGCCAAGCGGGTAACACCTTCAATCAGCCCCAGCATTTT
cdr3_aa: CSSSQAGNTFNQPQHF

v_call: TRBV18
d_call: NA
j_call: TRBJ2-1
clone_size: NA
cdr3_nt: TGTGCCAGCTCACCACTAGCGGGACAGGAGCAGTTCTTC
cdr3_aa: CASSPLAGQEQFF

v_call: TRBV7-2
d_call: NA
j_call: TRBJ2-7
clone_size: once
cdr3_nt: TGTGCCAGCAGCTTAGTTTGGCAGGGCGGGCAGTACTTC
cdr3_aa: CASSLVWQGGQYF

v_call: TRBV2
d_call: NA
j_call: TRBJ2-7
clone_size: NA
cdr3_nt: TGTGCCAGCAGTGACGCAACAGGAGCTCCCTACGAGCAGTACTTC
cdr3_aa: CASSDATGAPYEQYF

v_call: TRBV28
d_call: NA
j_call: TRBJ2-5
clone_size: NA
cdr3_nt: TGTGCCAGCAGTTTGGCTACAGAGTACCAAGAGACCCAGTACTTC
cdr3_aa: CASSLATEYQETQYF

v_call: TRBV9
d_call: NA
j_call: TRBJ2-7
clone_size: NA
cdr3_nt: TGTGCCAGCAGCCTGCAGTGCTACGAGCAGTACTTC
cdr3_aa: CASSLQCYEQYF

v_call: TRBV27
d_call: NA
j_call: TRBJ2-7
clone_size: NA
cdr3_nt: TGTGCCAGCAGTTTAACATATTACTACGAGCAGTACTTC
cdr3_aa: CASSLTYYYEQYF

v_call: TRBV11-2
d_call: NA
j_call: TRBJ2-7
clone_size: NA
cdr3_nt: TGTGCCAGCAGCTTCCACTACGAGCAGTACTTC
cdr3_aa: CASSFHYEQYF

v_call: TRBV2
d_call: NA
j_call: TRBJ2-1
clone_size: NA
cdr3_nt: TGTGCCAGCAGTCTCGCGTGGGGGAGGAAGGACAATGAGCAGTTCTTC
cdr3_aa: CASSLAWGRKDNEQFF

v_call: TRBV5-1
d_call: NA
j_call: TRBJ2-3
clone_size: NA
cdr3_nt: TGCGCCAGCAGCTTGTCTCTATCAAGCACAGATACGCAGTATTTT
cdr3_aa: CASSLSLSSTDTQYF

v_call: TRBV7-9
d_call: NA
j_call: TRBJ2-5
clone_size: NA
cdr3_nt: TGTGCCAGCAGCTATGGGGAGGTGGAGACCCAGTACTTC
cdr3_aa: CASSYGEVETQYF

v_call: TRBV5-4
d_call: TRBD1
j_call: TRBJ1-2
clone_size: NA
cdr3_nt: TGTGCCAGCAGCCGGGACAGATATGGCTACACCTTC
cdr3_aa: CASSRDRYGYTF

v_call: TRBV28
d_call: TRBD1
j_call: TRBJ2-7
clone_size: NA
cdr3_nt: TGTGCCAGTCAGTCCGGGACAGGGGCTTCCTACTACGAGCAGTACTTC
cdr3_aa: CASQSGTGASYYEQYF

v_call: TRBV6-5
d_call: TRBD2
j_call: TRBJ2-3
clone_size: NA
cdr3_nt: TGTGCCAGCGGGACTAGCGGGAGAGATACGCAGTATTTT
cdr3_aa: CASGTSGRDTQYF

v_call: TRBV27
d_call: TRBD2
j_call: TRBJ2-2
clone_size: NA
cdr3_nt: TGTGCCAGCAGTTTATCACCGCCAACTAGCGGGAGGGCCCTTCAGGGCACCGGGGAGCTGTTTTTT
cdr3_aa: CASSLSPPTSGRALQGTGELFF

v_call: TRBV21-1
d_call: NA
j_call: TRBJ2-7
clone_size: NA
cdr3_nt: TGTGCCAGCAGCGAAACAGGACCCTACCGGGACAGGGGAGCCTACGAGCAGTACTTC
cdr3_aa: CASSETGPYRDRGAYEQYF

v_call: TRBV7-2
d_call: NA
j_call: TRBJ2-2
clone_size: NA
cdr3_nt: TGTGCCAGCAGCTCAACCCTCGGGGCGGGAGGGGAGCTGTTTTTT
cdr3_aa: CASSSTLGAGGELFF

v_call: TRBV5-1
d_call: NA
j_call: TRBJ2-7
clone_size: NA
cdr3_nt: TGCGCCAGCAGCCAGCCTGGAGAAATCTACGAGCAGTACTTC
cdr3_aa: CASSQPGEIYEQYF

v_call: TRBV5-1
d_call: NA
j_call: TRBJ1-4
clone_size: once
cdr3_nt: TGCGCCAGCAGCCAACATAGCACTAATGAAAAACTGTTTTTT
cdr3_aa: CASSQHSTNEKLFF

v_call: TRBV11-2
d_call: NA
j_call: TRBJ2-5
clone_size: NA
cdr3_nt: TGTGCCAGCAGCTCAGCGGAGACCCAGTACTTC
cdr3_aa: CASSSAETQYF

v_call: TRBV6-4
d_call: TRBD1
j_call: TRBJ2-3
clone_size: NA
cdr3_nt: TGTGCCAGCAGTGAGGGGACAGGCTCCACAGATACGCAGTATTTT
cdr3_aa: CASSEGTGSTDTQYF

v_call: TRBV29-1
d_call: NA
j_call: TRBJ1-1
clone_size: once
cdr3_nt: TGCAGCGCCATGAAGGTCGGGGGAGGAGGCACTGAAGCTTTCTTT
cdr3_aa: CSAMKVGGGGTEAFF

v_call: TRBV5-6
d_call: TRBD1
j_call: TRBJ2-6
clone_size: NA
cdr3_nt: TGTGCCAGCAGCTGGGGGACAGGGGTTTACTCTGGGGCCAACGTCCTGACTTTC
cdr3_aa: CASSWGTGVYSGANVLTF

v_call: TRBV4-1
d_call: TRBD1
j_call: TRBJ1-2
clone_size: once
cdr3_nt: TGCGCCAGCAGCCGAATCCCGCCCCGGGACAGGGTTCGCCAAGGCTACACCTTC
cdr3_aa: CASSRIPPRDRVRQGYTF

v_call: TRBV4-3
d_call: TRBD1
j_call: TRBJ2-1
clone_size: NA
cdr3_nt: TGCGCCAGCAGCCAACCACCCTACAGGGGGCGAGTGATTAGCTCCTACAATGAGCAGTTCTTC
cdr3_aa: CASSQPPYRGRVISSYNEQFF

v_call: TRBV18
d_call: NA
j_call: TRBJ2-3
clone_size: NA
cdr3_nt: TGTGCCAGCTCAACCAACATGGCTAGCACAGATACGCAGTATTTT
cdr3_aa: CASSTNMASTDTQYF

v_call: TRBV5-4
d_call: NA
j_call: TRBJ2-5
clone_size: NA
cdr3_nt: TGTGCCAGCAGCAATCCAGGGGGCGCCGCGACTAGCGGTCCCCAAGAGACCCAGTACTTC
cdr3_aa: CASSNPGGAATSGPQETQYF

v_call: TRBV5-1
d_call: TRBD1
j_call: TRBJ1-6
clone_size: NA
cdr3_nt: TGCGCCAGCAGCCCGGGACAGGCTAATTCACCCCTCCACTTT
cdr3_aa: CASSPGQANSPLHF

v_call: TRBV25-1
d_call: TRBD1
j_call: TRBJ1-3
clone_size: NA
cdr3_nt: TGTGCCAGCAGTGCTCCAGGCGGGACAGGAGGAACCACCATATATTTT
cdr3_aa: CASSAPGGTGGTTIYF